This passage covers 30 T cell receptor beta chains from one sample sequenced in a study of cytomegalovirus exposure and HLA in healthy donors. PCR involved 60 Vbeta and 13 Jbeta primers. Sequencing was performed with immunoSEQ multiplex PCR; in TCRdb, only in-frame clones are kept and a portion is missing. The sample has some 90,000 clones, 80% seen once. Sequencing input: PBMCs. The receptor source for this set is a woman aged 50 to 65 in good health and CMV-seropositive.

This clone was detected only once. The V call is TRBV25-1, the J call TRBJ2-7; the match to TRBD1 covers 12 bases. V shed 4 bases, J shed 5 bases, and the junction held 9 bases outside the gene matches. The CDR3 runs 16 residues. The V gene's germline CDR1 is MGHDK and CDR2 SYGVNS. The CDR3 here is CASSAFPGQGANEQYF. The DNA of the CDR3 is TGTGCCAGCAGTGCGTTTCCGGGACAGGGGGCCAACGAGCAGTACTTC.

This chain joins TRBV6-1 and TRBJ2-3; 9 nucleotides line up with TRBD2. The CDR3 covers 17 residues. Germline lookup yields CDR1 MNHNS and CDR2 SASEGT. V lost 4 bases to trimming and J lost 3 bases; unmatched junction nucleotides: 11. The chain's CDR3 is CASSGVMGLAGTDTQYF. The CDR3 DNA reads TGTGCCAGCAGTGGGGTAATGGGACTAGCTGGGACAGATACGCAGTATTTT.

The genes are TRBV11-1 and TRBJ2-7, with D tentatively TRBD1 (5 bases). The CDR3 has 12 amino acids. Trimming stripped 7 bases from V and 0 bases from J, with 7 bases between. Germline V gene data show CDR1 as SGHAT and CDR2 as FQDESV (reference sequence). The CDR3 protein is CASKGFSYEQYF. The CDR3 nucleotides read TGTGCCAGCAAGGGGTTCTCCTACGAGCAGTACTTC.

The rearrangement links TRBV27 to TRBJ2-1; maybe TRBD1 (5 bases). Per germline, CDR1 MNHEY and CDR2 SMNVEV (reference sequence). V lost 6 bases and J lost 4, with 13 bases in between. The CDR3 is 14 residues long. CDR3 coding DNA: TGTGCCAGCAGATTCGACAGAAGTTACAATGAGCAGTTCTTC. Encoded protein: CASRFDRSYNEQFF.

The chain's CDR3 is CASSVGQGRSGNTIYF. The CDR3 DNA reads TGTGCCAGCAGCGTAGGACAGGGAAGAAGTGGAAACACCATATATTTT. The gene calls are TRBV9 and TRBJ1-3; TRBD1 matches at 7 bases. The CDR3 is 16 amino acids. The V gene end was trimmed by 0 bases and the J gene end by 3 bases; junction bases not matched to a gene: 6. Germline V gene data show CDR1 as SGDLS and CDR2 as YYNGEE. Full variable domain (outside the CDR3, taken from reference TRBV9 and TRBJ1-3): DSGVTQTPKHLITATGQRVTLRCSPRSGDLSVYWYQQSLDQGLQFLIQYYNGEERAKGNILERFSAQQFPDLHSELNLSSLELGDSALYFCASSVGQGRSGNTIYFGEGSWLTVV.

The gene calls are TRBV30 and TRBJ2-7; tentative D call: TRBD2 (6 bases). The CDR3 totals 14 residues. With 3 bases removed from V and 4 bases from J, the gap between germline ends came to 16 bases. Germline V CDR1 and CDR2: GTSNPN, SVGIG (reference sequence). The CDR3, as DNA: TGTGCCTGGAGCATAGACGCCGGGGGATACGAGCAGTACGTC. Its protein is CAWSIDAGGYEQYV.

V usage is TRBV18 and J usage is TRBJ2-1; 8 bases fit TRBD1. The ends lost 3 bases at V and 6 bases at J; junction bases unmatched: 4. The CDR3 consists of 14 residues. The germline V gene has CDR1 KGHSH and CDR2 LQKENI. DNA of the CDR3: TGTGCCAGCTCACCTGACAGGGGTCTCAATGAGCAGTTCTTC. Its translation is CASSPDRGLNEQFF.

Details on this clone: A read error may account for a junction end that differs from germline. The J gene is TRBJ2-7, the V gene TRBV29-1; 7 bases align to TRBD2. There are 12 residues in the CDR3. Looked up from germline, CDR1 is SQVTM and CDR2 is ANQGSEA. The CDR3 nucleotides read TGCAGCGTTGGGGGGGGGTCCTTCGAGCAGTACTTC. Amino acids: CSVGGGSFEQYF.

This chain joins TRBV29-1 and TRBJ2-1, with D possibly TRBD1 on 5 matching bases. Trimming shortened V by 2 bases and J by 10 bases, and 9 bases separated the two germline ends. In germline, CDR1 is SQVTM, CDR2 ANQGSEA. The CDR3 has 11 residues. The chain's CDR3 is CSVERQTEQFF. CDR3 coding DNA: TGCAGCGTTGAAAGACAGACCGAGCAGTTCTTC.

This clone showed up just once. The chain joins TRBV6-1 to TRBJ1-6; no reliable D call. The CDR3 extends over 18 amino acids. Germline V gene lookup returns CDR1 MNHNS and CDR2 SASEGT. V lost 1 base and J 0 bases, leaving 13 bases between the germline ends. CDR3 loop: CASSEDLPGGSYNSPLHF. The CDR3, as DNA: TGTGCCAGCAGTGAAGATCTGCCAGGAGGCTCCTATAATTCACCCCTCCACTTT.

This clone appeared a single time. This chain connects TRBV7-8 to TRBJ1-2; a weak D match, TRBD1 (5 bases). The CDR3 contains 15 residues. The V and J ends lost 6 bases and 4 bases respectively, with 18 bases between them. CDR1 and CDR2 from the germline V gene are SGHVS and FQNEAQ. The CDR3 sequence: CASRPPGSVGYGYTF. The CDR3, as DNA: TGTGCCAGCAGACCTCCAGGGTCGGTTGGCTATGGCTACACCTTC.

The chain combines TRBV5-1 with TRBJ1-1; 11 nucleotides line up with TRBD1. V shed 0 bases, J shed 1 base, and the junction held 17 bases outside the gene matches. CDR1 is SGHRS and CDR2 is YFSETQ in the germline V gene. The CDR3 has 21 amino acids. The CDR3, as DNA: TGCGCCAGCAGCTTGGTTATAAGGACAGGGGGCTTCGGGCAGCAGAACACTGAAGCTTTCTTT. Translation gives CASSLVIRTGGFGQQNTEAFF.

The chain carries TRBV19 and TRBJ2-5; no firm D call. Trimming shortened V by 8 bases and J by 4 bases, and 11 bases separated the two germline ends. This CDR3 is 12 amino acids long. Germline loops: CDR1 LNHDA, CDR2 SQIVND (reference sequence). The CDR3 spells CASGSGGETQYF. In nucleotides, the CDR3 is TGTGCCAGTGGATCGGGTGGAGAGACCCAGTACTTC.

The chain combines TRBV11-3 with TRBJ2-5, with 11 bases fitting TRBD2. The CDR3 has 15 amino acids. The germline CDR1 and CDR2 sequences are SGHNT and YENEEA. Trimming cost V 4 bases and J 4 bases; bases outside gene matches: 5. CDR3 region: CASSSGLAGRETQYF. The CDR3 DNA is TGTGCCAGCAGCTCAGGACTAGCGGGCAGAGAGACCCAGTACTTC.

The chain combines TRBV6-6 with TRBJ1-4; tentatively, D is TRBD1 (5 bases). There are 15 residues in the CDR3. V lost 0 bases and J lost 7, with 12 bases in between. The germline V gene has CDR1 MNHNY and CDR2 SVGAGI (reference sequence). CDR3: CASSYSSGRVEKLFF. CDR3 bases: TGTGCCAGCAGTTACTCTTCAGGGAGGGTTGAAAAACTGTTTTTT.

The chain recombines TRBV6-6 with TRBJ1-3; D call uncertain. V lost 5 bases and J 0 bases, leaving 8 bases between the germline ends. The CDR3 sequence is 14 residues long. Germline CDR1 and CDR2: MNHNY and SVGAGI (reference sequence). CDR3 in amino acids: CASSPGVSGNTIYF. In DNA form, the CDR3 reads TGTGCCAGCAGTCCCGGGGTCTCTGGAAACACCATATATTTT.

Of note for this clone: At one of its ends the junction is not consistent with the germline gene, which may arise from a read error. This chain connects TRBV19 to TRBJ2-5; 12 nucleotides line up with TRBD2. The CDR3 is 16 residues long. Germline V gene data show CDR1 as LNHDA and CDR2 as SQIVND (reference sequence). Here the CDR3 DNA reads TGTGCCAGTAGCATAGGACTAGCGGGGACCCGGGGGACCCAGTACTTC. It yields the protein CASSIGLAGTRGTQYF.

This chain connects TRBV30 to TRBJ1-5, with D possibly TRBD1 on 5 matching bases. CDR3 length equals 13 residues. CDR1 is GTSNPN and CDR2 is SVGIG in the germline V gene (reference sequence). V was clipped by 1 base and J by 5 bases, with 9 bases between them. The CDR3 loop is CAWSDGGDQPQHF. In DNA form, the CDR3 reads TGTGCCTGGAGTGATGGAGGGGATCAGCCCCAGCATTTT.

DNA of the CDR3: TGTGCCAGCACCGAGAGGAGGGGAGAGGACAATCAGCCCCAGCATTTT. Translating gives CASTERRGEDNQPQHF. This chain uses TRBV21-1 with TRBJ1-5. TRBV21-1 is a pseudogene segment. The CDR3 runs to 16 residues.

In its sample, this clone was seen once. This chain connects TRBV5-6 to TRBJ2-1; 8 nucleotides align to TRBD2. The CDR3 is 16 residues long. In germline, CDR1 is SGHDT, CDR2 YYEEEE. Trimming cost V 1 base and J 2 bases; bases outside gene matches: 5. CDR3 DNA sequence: TGTGCCAGCAGCTTGCTGCGGGGGGATACCTACAATGAGCAGTTCTTC. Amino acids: CASSLLRGDTYNEQFF.

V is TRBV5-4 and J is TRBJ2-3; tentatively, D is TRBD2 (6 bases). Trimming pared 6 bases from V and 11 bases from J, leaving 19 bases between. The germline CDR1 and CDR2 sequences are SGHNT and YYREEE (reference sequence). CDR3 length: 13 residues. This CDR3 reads CASTSGDQRRQYF. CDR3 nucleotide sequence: TGTGCCAGCACCTCGGGGGACCAACGACGGCAGTATTTT.

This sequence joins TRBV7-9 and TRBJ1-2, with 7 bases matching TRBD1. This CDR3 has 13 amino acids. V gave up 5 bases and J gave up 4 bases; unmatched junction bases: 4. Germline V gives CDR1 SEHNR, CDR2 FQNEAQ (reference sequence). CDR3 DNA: TGTGCCAGCAGCGGGACAGTGACCTATGGCTACACCTTC. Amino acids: CASSGTVTYGYTF. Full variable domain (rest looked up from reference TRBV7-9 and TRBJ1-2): DTGVSQNPRHKITKRGQNVTFRCDPISEHNRLYWYRQTLGQGPEFLTYFQNEAQLEKSRLLSDRFSAERPKGSFSTLEIQRTEQGDSAMYLCASSGTVTYGYTFGSGTRLTVV.

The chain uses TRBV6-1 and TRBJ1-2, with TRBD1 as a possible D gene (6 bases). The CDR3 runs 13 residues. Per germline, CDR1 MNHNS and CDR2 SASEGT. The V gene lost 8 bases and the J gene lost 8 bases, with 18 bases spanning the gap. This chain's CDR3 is CASSPGHGLGYTF. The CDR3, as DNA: TGTGCCAGCTCGCCGGGACACGGATTGGGCTACACCTTC.

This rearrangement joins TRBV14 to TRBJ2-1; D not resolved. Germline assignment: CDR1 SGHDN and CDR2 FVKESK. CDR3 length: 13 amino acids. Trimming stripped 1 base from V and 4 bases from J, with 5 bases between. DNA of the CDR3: TGTGCCAGCAGCCAAGTGAGGTACAATGAGCAGTTCTTC. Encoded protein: CASSQVRYNEQFF.

The CDR3 reads CASSYSEGFEAFF. CDR3 DNA: TGTGCCAGCAGTTACTCAGAGGGATTTGAAGCTTTCTTT. The rearrangement links TRBV6-5 to TRBJ1-1, with unresolved D. The CDR3 totals 13 residues. Germline CDR1 MNHEY, CDR2 SVGAGI. The germline V and J ends were trimmed by 0 bases and 7 bases, with 9 bases remaining between them.

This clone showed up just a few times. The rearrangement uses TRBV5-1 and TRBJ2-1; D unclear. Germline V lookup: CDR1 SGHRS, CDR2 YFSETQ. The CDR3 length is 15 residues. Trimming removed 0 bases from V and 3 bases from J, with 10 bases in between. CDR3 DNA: TGCGCCAGCAGCTTGGCCCAAACTCGCTACAATGAGCAGTTCTTC. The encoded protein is CASSLAQTRYNEQFF.

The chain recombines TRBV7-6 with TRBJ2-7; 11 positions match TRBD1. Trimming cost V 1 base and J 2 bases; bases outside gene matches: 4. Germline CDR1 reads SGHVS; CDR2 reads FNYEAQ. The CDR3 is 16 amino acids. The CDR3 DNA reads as TGTGCCAGCAGCTTAGGACCGGGACAGGGGGCCTACGAGCAGTACTTC. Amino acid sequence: CASSLGPGQGAYEQYF.

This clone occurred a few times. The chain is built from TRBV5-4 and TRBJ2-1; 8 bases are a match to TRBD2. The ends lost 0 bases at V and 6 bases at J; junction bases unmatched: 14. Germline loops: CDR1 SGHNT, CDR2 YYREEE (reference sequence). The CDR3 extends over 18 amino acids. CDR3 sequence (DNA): TGTGCCAGCAGCTTGGATGCCGGGAGGGCCCACCTGCGCAATGAGCAGTTCTTC. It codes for CASSLDAGRAHLRNEQFF.

CDR3 coding DNA: TGTGCCAGCAGCCACCTTGGCGGGGGACTTGCTGGAAACACCATATATTTT. This encodes CASSHLGGGLAGNTIYF. The chain uses TRBV5-6 and TRBJ1-3, with D perhaps matching TRBD1 (5 bases). The CDR3 consists of 17 residues. From germline, CDR1 is SGHDT and CDR2 YYEEEE. The V and J ends lost 4 bases and 2 bases respectively, with 19 bases between them. The whole variable domain, filled in from reference TRBV5-6 and TRBJ1-3, reads DAGVTQSPTHLIKTRGQQVTLRCSPKSGHDTVSWYQQALGQGPQFIFQYYEEEERQRGNFPDRFSGHQFPNYSSELNVNALLLGDSALYLCASSHLGGGLAGNTIYFGEGSWLTVV.

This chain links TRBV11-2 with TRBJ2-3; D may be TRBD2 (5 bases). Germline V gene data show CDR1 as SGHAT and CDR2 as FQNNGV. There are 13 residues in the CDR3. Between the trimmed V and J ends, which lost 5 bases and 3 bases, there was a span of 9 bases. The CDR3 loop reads CASSQDWTDTQYF. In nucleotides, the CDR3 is TGTGCCAGCAGCCAGGACTGGACAGATACGCAGTATTTT.